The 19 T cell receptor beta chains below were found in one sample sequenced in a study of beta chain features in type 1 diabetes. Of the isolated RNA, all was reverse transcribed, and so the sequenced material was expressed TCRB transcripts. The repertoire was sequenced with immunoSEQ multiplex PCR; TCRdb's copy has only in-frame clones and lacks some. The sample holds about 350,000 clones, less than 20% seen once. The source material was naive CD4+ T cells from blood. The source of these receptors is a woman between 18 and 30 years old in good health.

In DNA, the CDR3 is TGTGCCAGCAGCTCCGGAGGGGCGAGTGAGACCCAGTACTTC. This encodes CASSSGGASETQYF. The chain employs TRBV7-9 and TRBJ2-5; a weak D match, TRBD2 (6 bases). Per the germline V gene, CDR1 is SEHNR and CDR2 is FQNEAQ (reference sequence). There are 14 residues in the CDR3. V dropped 4 bases and J dropped 5 bases, with 14 bases sitting between them.

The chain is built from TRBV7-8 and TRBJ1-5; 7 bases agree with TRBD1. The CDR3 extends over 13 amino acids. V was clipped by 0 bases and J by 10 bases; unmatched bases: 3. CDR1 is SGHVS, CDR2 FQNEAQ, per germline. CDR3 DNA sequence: TGTGCCAGCAGCTTAGCCCACAGGGGACCCCAGCATTTT. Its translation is CASSLAHRGPQHF.

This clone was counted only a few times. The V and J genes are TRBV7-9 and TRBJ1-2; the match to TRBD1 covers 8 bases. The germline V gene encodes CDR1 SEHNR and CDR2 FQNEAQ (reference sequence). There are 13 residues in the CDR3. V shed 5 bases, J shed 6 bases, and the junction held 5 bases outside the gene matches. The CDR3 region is CASSPPGGDGYTF. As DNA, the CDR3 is TGTGCCAGCAGCCCACCAGGGGGCGATGGCTACACCTTC.

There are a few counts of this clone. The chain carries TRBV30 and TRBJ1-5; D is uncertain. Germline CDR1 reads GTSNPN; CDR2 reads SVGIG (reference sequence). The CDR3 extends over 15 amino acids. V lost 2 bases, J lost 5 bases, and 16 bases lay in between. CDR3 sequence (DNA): TGTGCCTGGAGTAACATCGGGAGCGGGGATCAGCCCCAGCATTTT. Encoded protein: CAWSNIGSGDQPQHF.

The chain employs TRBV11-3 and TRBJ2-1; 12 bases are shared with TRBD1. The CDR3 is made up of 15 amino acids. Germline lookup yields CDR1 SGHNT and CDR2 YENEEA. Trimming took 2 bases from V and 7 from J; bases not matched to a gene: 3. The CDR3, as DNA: TGTGCCAGCAGCTTAAGGGACAGGGGGCAAAATGAGCAGTTCTTC. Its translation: CASSLRDRGQNEQFF.

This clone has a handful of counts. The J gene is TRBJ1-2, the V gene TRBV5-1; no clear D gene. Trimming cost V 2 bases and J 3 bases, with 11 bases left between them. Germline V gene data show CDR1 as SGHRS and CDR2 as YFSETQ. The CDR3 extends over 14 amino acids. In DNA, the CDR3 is TGCGCCAGCAGCTTTGGATCCGGGGACTATGGCTACACCTTC. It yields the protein CASSFGSGDYGYTF.

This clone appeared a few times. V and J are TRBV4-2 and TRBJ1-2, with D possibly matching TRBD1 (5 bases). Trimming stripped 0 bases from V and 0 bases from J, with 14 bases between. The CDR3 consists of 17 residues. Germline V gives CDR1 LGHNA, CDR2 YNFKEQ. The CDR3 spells CASSQDGLQEANYGYTF. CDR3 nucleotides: TGTGCCAGCAGCCAAGACGGGCTACAGGAAGCTAACTATGGCTACACCTTC.

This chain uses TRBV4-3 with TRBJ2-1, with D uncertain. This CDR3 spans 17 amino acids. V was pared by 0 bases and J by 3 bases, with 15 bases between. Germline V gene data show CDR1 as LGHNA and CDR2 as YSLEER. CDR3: CASSQDRWASHYNEQFF. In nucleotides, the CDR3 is TGCGCCAGCAGCCAAGATAGATGGGCCAGTCACTACAATGAGCAGTTCTTC.

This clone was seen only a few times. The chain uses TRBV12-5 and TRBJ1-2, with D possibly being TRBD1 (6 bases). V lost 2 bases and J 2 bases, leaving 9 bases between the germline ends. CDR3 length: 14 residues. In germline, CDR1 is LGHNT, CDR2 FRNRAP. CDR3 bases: TGTGCTAGTGGTTTGTCAGGACAGAACTATGGCTACACCTTC. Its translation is CASGLSGQNYGYTF.

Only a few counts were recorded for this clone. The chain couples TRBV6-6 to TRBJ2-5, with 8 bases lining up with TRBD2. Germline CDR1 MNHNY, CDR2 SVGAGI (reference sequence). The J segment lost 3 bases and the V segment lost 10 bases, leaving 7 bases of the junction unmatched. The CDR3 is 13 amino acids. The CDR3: CATREGGKETQYF. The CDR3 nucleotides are TGTGCCACCCGGGAGGGGGGAAAAGAGACCCAGTACTTC.

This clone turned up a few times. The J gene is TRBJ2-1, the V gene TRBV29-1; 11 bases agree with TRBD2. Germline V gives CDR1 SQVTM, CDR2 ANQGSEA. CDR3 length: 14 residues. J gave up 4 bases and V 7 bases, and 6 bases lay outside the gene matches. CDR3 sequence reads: CSGTRLAGYNEQFF. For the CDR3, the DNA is TGCAGCGGGACCCGACTAGCGGGATACAATGAGCAGTTCTTC.

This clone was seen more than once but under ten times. The CDR3 bases are TGTGCCAGCAGTGATGGGCATTATGATGGCTACACCTTC. This gives the protein CASSDGHYDGYTF. The rearrangement uses TRBV6-1 and TRBJ1-2; no reliable D call. V was cut by 3 bases and J by 6 bases, with 11 bases left in between. The germline V gene has CDR1 MNHNS and CDR2 SASEGT. This CDR3 has 13 amino acids.

The CDR3 protein is CASSATGGDEKLFF. In nucleotides, the CDR3 is TGCGCCAGCAGCGCTACAGGGGGCGATGAAAAACTGTTTTTT. The chain couples TRBV5-1 to TRBJ1-4; TRBD1 matches 9 bases. With 4 bases clipped from V and 6 bases from J, the junction kept 4 bases outside the gene matches. CDR3 size: 14 residues. Germline V gene lookup returns CDR1 SGHRS and CDR2 YFSETQ.

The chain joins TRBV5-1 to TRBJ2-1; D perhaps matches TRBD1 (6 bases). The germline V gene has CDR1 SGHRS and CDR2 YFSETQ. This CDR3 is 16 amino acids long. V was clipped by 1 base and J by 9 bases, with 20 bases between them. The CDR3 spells CASSLTSGTPLSEQFF. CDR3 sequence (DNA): TGCGCCAGCAGCTTGACTTCCGGGACACCGCTCAGTGAGCAGTTCTTC. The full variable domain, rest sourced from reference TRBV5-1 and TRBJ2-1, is KAGVTQTPRYLIKTRGQQVTLSCSPISGHRSVSWYQQTPGQGLQFLFEYFSETQRNKGNFPGRFSGRQFSNSRSEMNVSTLELGDSALYLCASSLTSGTPLSEQFFGPGTRLTVL.

The chain's CDR3 is CASSPRLSDYEQFF. CDR3 DNA: TGTGCCAGCAGCCCGAGACTTAGCGATTATGAGCAGTTCTTC. The rearrangement uses TRBV11-2 and TRBJ2-1; maybe TRBD2 (5 bases). The germline gives CDR1 SGHAT, CDR2 FQNNGV. The CDR3 is 14 amino acids. V dropped 5 bases and J dropped 8 bases, with 16 bases sitting between them.

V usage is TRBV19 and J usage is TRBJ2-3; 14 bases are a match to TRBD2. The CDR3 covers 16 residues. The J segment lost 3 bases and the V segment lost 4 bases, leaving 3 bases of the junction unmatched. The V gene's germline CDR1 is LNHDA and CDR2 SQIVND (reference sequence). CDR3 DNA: TGTGCCAGTAGTAGGGGACTAGCGGGAGCGACAGATACGCAGTATTTT. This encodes CASSRGLAGATDTQYF.

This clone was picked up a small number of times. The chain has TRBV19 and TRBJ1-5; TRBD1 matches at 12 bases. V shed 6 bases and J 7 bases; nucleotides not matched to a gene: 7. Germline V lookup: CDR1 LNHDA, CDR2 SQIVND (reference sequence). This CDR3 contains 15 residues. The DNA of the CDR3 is TGTGCCAGTAGAAAGGGACAGGGGGCTTGGCAGCCCCAGCATTTT. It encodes CASRKGQGAWQPQHF.

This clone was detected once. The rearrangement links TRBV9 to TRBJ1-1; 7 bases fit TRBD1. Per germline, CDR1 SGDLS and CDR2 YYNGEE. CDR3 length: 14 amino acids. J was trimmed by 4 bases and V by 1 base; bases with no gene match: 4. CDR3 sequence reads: CASSVPRGVTEAFF. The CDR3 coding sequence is TGTGCCAGCAGCGTACCCAGGGGGGTCACTGAAGCTTTCTTT. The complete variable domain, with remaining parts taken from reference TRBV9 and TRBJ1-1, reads DSGVTQTPKHLITATGQRVTLRCSPRSGDLSVYWYQQSLDQGLQFLIQYYNGEERAKGNILERFSAQQFPDLHSELNLSSLELGDSALYFCASSVPRGVTEAFFGQGTRLTVV.

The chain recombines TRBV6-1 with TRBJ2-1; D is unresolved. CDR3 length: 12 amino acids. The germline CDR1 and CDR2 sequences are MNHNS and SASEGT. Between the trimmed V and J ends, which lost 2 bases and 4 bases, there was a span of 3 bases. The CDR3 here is CASSEQYNEQFF. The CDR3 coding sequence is TGTGCCAGCAGTGAACAGTACAATGAGCAGTTCTTC.